This TCR beta chain appears in the sequencing data of a study of regulatory T cells in long-lasting Graves disease (dated by TCRdb to about 2021). Regarding the research as a whole: Persistent Graves' disease was defined as persistently positive TSH receptor autoantibodies together with antithyroid drug treatment for over 5 years. A total of approximately 35 samples underwent TCR sequencing: some 13 from persistent and some 20 from newly diagnosed Graves' disease patients. The study was registered as a clinical trial and conducted in China. Patients with persistent Graves' disease were compared with patients with newly diagnosed Graves' disease using TCR sequencing and RNA sequencing of peripheral blood. In the clinical cohort, patients with persistent Graves' disease had used antithyroid drugs for an average of around ten years. Broad study findings and their caveats: Only peripheral blood was studied, because thyroid tissue, the primary lesion, was inaccessible. The authors acknowledged the small sample size as a limitation that may reduce accuracy. Compared with newly diagnosed patients, patients with persistent Graves' disease had lower TCR Shannon entropy and fewer highly expanded clones, which suggests clonal expansion. Sequencing and analysis were restricted to the TCR beta chain. Preferential use of TRBV28, TRBJ1-2 and TRBJ2-5 was observed in persistent disease, whereas TRBV20-1 and TRBJ2-1 were favored in newly diagnosed disease. More public clonotypes were shared among persistent patients (roughly 2,700) than among newly diagnosed patients (966).

According to the germline V gene, CDR1 reads SQVTM and CDR2 reads ANQGSEA. V is clipped by 7 bases and J by 2 bases, and the sequence between their germline boundaries is 8 bases long. The CDR3, cysteine through phenylalanine, is 11 amino acids long. The entry retains the CDR3 DNA only, 33 bases that are in frame from base 1. What this sample's time point label stands for: persistent/refractory GD, antithyroid drugs over 5 years with positive TRAb. RNA was extracted from PBMCs in TRIzol for both TCR sequencing and RNA sequencing. The diagnosis of Graves' disease followed American Thyroid Association guidelines. Patients for the study were recruited at an endocrinology department in Xi'an, China. From each patient, around 8.3 milliliters of peripheral blood was collected into an EDTA anticoagulant tube. Ficoll Paque Plus density gradient separation was used to isolate PBMCs, and no additional T cell sorting was done. RNA quality was checked with an Agilent 2100 Bioanalyzer and agarose gel, and concentration with a NanoDrop 2000.

Notes on this clonotype: The target of this receptor is not known. Base qualities are not recorded, but no much larger clone differs from it by a single base.

The library relied on multiplex PCR. The sequencing machine was an Illumina HiSeq 4000. CDR3 regions were amplified by Arm-PCR with iRepertoire HTBI primers to construct TCR beta libraries. Gel purification was performed on PCR products prior to sequencing. Turning to the authors' computational methods: Gene usage analysis of CDR3 amino acid clonotypes used the 55 to 80 TRBV and more than 13 TRBJ segments found across samples. COPE and FqMerger were used to merge the filtered high-quality paired reads into contigs. BLAST was used to align contigs to the IMGT TRBV, TRBD and TRBJ reference genes, and CDR3 was defined following IMGT. Any clonotype with a frequency above 0.1% was counted as a highly expanded clone. Repertoire diversity was measured by Shannon entropy, and V-J evenness by the Gini coefficient. Public clonotypes were defined as clonotypes shared by more than one individual. TCRdb trimmed public reads at Q25 via fastp, called clones via MiXCR and kept in-frame beta chains. Identical CDR3 proteins give one entry, which carries the most common genes and DNA. The V and J calls shown here were made by TCRdb, not taken from the authors' results. The table for this sample lists some 430,000 distinct CDR3 sequences; roughly a fifth of them were counted only once. Roughly 7% of the sample is in the top ten clones.

The TCR sequence derives from a female donor with Graves disease. The sequence is built from TRBV29-1 and TRBJ1-1, with no D gene named confidently. The source material was peripheral blood mononuclear cells (PBMCs), sampled when the disease was refractory, from a patient treated with antithyroid drugs. The CDR3 region has the sequence CSALKNTEAFF. The DNA reads as follows: TGCAGCGCTCTTAAAAACACTGAAGCTTTCTTT.